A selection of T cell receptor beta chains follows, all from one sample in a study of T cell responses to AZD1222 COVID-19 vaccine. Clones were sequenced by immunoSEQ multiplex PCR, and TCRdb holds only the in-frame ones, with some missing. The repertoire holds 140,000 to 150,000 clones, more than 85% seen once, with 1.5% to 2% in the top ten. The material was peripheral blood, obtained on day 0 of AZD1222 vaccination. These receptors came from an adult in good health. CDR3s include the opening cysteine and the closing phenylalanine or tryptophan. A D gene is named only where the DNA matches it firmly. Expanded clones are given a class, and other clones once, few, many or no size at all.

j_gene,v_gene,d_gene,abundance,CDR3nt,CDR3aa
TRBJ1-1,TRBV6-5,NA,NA,TGTGCCAGCAGTTACTCTCAGGGAACTACTGAAGCTTTCTTT,CASSYSQGTTEAFF
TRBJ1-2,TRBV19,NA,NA,TGTGCCAGTAGTATGACTCCCGGGCTCCAAGGGGGAGGCTACACCTTC,CASSMTPGLQGGGYTF
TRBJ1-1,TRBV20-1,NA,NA,TGCAGTGCTAAAGGGGTCACTGAAGCTTTCTTT,CSAKGVTEAFF
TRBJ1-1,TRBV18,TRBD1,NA,TGTGCCAGCTCATCACAGGGGGAGAACACTGAAGCTTTCTTT,CASSSQGENTEAFF
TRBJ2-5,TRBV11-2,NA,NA,TGTGCCAGCAGCCCCCGTCTGCGGCGGGACGGAGAGACCCAGTACTTC,CASSPRLRRDGETQYF
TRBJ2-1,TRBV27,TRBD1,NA,TGTGCCAGCAGTTTGGAGGGACAGGGGCGGAATGAGCAGTTCTTC,CASSLEGQGRNEQFF
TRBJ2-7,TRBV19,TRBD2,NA,TGTGCCAGTAGTGACGGTAGCGGGAGACCCTACGAGCAGTACTTC,CASSDGSGRPYEQYF
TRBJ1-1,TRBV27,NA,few,TGTGCCAGCAGTTTATCGAGGAACACTGAAGCTTTCTTT,CASSLSRNTEAFF
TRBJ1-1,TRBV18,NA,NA,TGTGCCAGCTCACCACCGAGCCTGGACAGCACTGAAGCTTTCTTT,CASSPPSLDSTEAFF
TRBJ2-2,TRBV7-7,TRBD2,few,TGTGCCAGCGCGTCATTAGCGGGACTAGAGGAAAGTCGTAGCGCCGGGGAGCTGTTTTTT,CASASLAGLEESRSAGELFF
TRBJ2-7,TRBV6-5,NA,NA,TGTGCCAGCAGTCCGGGACTCGACTACGAGCAGTACTTC,CASSPGLDYEQYF
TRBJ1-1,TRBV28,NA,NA,TGTGCCAGCATTCTCCTGACACATTCGAACACTGAAGCTTTCTTT,CASILLTHSNTEAFF
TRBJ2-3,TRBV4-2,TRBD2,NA,TGTGCCAGCAGCCAAAGGCCCCTGAGCGGGAGGCCTACACAAGGTACGCAGTATTTT,CASSQRPLSGRPTQGTQYF
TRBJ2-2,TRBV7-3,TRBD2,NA,TGTGCCAGCAGCAAGAGGGGACTAGCGGGGCCCGGGGAGCTGTTTTTT,CASSKRGLAGPGELFF
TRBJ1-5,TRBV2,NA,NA,TGTGCCAGCGATCGTCTCGGTAGCAATCAGCCCCAGCATTTT,CASDRLGSNQPQHF
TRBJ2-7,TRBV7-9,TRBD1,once,TGTGCCAGCAGCCCAAGAGGGACAGGGACCGACGAGCAGTACTTC,CASSPRGTGTDEQYF
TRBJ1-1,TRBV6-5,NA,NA,TGTGCCAGCAGTTACCGGGCTTCTCTGGACACTGAAGCTTTCTTT,CASSYRASLDTEAFF
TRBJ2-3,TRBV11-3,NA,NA,TGTGCCAGCAGCTCTCCCGGGGATACGCAGTATTTT,CASSSPGDTQYF
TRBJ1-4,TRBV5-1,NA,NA,TGCGCCAGCAGCTTGCGGTTACGGGGGCCGGACGAAAAACTGTTTTTT,CASSLRLRGPDEKLFF
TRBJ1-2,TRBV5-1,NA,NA,TGCGCCAGCAGCCTGGGGATGGGGTCCGGACAGAGGAATACCCATGGCTACACCTTC,CASSLGMGSGQRNTHGYTF
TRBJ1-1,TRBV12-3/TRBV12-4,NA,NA,TGTGCCAGCACCGGCGGATTGAACACTGAAGCTTTCTTT,CASTGGLNTEAFF
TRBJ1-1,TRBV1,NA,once,TGCACCAGCAGCCAAAACCGCAAAAGGCCAGTCCCCTGGCGGAACACTGAAGCTTTCTTT,CTSSQNRKRPVPWRNTEAFF
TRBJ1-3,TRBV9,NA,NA,TGTGCCAGCAGCGCCTCATTGAAGGGCGGAAAGGGGAACACCATATATTTT,CASSASLKGGKGNTIYF
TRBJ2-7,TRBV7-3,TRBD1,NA,TGTGCCAGCAGCTCTCCGGGACAGGGCGTTTACGAGCAGTACTTC,CASSSPGQGVYEQYF
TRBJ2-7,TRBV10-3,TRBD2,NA,TGTGCCATCAGTGAGTCGGGAGGACTAGCGGGGGGCTACGAGCAGTACTTC,CAISESGGLAGGYEQYF
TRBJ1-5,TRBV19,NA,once,TGTGCCAGTACTTATGGGGCAGGGCTTGGCAATCAGCCCCAGCATTTT,CASTYGAGLGNQPQHF
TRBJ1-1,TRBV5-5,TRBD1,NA,TGTGCCAGCAGCCAGGGGGCCGTTGACACTGAAGCTTTCTTT,CASSQGAVDTEAFF
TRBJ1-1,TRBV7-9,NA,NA,TGTGCCAGCAGCTTACAGGGACCGAGTAACACTGAAGCTTTCTTT,CASSLQGPSNTEAFF
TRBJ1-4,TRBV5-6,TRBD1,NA,TGTGCCAGCAGCTACGTACCGGGACAGAGAGATGAAAAACTGTTTTTT,CASSYVPGQRDEKLFF
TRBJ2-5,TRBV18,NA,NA,TGTGCCAGCTCACCACAGGGGAGAGAGACCCAGTACTTC,CASSPQGRETQYF
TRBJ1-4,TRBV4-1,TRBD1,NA,TGCGCCAGCAGCCAAAGGACAGGGCTCGAAAAACTGTTTTTT,CASSQRTGLEKLFF
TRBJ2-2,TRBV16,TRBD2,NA,TGTGCCAGCAGCCAATTTCCGGGGGGGATGAACACCGGGGAGCTGTTTTTT,CASSQFPGGMNTGELFF